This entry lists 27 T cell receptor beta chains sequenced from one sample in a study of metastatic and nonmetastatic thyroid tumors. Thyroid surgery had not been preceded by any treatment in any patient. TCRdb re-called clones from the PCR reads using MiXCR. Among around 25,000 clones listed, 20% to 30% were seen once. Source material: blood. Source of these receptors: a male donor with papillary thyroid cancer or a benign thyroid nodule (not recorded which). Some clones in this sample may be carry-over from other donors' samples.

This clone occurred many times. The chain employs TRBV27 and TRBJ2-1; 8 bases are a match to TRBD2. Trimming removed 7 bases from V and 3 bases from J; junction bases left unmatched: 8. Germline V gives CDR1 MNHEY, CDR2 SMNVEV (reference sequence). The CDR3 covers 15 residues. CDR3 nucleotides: TGTGCCAGCACCTTATTCACTAGCGGCTACAATGAGCAGTTCTTC. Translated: CASTLFTSGYNEQFF.

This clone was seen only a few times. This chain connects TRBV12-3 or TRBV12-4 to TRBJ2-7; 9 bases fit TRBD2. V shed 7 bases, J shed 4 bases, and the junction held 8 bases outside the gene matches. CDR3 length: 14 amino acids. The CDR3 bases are TGTGCCAGCACCCTGACTAGCGGAAGTTACGAGCAGTACTTC. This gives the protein CASTLTSGSYEQYF.

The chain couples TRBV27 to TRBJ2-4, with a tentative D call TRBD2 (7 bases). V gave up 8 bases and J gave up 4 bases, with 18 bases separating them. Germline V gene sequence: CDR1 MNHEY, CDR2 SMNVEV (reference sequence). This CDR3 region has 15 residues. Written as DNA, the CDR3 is TGTGCCAGCCAAGGGGGGTTAGCGGGTAAAAACATTCAGTACTTC. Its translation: CASQGGLAGKNIQYF.

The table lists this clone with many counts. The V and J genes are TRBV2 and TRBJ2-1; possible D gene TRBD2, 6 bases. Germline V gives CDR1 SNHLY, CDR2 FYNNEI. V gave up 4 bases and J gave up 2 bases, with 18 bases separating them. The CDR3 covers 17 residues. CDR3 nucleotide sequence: TGTGCCAGCAGTGGCTTCTTCCGACTAGAAGCCTACAATGAGCAGTTCTTC. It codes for CASSGFFRLEAYNEQFF.

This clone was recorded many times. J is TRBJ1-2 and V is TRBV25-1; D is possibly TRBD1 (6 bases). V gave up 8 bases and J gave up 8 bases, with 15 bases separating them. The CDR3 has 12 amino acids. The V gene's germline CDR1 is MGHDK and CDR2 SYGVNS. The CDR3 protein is CASSPTGSGYTF. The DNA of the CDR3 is TGTGCCAGCTCCCCCACAGGGAGCGGCTACACCTTC.

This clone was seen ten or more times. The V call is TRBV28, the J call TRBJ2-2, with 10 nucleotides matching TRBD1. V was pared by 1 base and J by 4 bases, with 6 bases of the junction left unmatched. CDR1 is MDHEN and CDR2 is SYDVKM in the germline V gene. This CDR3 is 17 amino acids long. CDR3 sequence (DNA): TGTGCCAGCAGTTTATCCAGGACAGGGGGAACCACCGGGGAGCTGTTTTTT. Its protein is CASSLSRTGGTTGELFF.

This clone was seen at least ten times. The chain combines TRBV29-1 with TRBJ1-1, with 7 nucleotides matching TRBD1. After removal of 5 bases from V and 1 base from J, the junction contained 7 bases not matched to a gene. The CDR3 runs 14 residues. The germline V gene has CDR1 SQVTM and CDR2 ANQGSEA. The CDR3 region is CSVPRDRRNTEAFF. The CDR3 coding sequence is TGCAGCGTTCCTCGGGACAGACGGAACACTGAAGCTTTCTTT.

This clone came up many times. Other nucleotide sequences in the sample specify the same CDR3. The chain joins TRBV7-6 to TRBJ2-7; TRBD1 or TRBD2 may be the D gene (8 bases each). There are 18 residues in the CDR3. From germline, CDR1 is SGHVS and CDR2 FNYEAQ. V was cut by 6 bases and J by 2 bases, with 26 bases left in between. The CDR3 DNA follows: TGTGCCAGCAGTTTAAGCAGGGGGCAGTCTAGCGGGCCCTACGAGCAGTACTTC. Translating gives CASSLSRGQSSGPYEQYF.

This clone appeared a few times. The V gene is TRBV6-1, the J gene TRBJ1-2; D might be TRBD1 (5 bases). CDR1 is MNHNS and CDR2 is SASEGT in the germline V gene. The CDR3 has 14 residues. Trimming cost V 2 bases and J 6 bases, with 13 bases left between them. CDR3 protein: CASSELLWGDGYTF. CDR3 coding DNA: TGTGCCAGCAGTGAACTCCTTTGGGGGGATGGCTACACCTTC.

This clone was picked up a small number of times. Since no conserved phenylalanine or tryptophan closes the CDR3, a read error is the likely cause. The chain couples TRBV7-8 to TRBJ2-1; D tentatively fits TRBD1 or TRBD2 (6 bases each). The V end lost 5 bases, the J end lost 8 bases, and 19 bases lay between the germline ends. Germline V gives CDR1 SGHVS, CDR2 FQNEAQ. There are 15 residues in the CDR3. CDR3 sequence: CASSPTRKGGHEQFL. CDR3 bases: TGTGCCAGCAGCCCGACTAGAAAGGGGGGTCATGAGCAGTTCCTC.

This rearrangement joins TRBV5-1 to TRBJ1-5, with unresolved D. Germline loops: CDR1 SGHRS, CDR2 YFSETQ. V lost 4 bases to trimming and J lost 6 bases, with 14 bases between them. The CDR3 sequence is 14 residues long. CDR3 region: CASSPGATAQPQHF. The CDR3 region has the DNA TGCGCCAGCAGCCCAGGCGCAACGGCTCAGCCCCAGCATTTT.

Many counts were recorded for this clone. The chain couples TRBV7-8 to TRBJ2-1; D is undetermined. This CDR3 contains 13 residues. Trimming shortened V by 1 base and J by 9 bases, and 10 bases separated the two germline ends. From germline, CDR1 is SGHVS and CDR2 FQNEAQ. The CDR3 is CASSLDRAGEQFF. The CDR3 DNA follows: TGTGCCAGCAGCTTAGATCGAGCAGGTGAGCAGTTCTTC.

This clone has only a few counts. DNA of the CDR3: TGTGCCAGCAGCACAGGGGGGTACGAGCAGTACTTC. It is translated as CASSTGGYEQYF. The chain uses TRBV12-3 or TRBV12-4 and TRBJ2-7; 8 bases are shared with TRBD1. This CDR3 has 12 residues. Losses at the gene ends were 6 bases for V and 4 bases for J; bases not matched to a gene: 2.

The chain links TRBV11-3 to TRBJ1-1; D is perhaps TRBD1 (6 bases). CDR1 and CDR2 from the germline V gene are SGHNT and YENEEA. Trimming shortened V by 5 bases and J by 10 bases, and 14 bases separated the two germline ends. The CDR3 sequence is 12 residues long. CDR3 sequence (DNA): TGTGCCAGCAGCCAAGAACAGGGCCGAGCTTTCTTT. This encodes CASSQEQGRAFF.

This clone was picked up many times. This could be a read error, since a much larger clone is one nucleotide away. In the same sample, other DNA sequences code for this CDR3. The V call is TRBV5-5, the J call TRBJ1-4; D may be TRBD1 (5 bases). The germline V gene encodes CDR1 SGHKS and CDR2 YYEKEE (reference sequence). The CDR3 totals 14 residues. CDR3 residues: CASSLFQGREKLFF. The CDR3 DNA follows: TGTGCCAGCAGCTTGTTCCAGGGTCGAGAAAAGCTGTTTTTT. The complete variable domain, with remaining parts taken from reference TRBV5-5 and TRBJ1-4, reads DAGVTQSPTHLIKTRGQQVTLRCSPISGHKSVSWYQQVLGQGPQFIFQYYEKEERGRGNFPDRFSARQFPNYSSELNVNALLLGDSALYLCASSLFQGREKLFFGSGTQLSVL.

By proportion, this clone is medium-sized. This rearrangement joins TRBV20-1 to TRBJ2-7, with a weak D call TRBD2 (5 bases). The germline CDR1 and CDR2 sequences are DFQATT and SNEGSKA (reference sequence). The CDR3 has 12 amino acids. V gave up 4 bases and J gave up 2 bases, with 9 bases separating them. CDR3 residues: CSAMDLAYEQYF. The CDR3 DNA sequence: TGCAGTGCTATGGACTTAGCCTACGAGCAGTACTTC.

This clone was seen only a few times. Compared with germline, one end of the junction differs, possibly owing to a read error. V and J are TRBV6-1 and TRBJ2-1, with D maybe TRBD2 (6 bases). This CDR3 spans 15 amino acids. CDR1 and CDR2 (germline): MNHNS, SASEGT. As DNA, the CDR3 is TGTGCCAGCGGTGAATGGGGACTCATTTCCGATGATCAGTTCTTC. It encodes CASGEWGLISDDQFF.

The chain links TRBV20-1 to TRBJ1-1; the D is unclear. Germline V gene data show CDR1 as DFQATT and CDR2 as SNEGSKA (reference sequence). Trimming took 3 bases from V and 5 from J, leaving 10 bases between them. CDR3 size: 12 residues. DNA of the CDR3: TGCAGTGCTAGTAGGCCCTTGACTGAAGCTTTCTTT. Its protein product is CSASRPLTEAFF.

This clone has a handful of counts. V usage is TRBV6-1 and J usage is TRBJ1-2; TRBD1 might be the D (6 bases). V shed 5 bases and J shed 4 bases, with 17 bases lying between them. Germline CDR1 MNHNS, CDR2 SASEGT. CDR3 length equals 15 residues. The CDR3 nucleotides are TGTGCCAGCAGTCTAGAGATGAGGGGGGCCTATGGCTACACCTTC. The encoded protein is CASSLEMRGAYGYTF.

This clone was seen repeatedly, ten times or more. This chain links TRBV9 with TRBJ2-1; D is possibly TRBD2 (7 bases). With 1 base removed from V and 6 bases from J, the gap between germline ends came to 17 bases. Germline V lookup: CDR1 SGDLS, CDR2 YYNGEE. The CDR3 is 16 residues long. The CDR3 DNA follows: TGTGCCAGCAGCGTAAGTTCCGGGGCGGGGGCCAATGAGCAGTTCTTC. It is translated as CASSVSSGAGANEQFF.

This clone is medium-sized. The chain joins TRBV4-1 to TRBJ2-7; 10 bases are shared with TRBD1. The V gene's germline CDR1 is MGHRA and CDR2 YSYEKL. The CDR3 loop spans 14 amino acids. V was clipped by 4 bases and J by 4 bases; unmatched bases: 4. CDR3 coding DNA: TGCGCCAGCAGCCCCCGGACAGGGGGGTACGAGCAGTACTTC. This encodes CASSPRTGGYEQYF.

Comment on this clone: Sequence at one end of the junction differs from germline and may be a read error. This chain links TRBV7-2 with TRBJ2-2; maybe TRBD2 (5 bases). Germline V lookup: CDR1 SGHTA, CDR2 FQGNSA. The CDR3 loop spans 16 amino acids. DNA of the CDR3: TGTTCCAGCAGCTTAGTGCGGGCTTTAGGCACCGGTGAGCTGTTTTTT. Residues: CSSSLVRALGTGELFF.

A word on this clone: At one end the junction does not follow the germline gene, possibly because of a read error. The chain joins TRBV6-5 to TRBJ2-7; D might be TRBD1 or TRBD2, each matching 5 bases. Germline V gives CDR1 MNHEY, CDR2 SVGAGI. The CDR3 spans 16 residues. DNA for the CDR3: TGTGCCAGCAGTCACTCCGGGACCGTGTACACCTACGAGCAGTACTTC. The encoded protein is CASSHSGTVYTYEQYF.

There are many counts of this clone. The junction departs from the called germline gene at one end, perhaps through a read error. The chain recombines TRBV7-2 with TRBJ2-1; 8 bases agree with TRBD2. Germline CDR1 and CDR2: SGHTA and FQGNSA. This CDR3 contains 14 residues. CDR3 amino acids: CAGSLETGTSFQFF. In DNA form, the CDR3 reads TGTGCCGGCAGCTTAGAAACCGGGACTAGTTTCCAGTTCTTC.

CDR3 DNA: TGTGCCAGCAGTTCAGCGGGACAGGGAAACTATGGCTACACCTTC. Amino acid sequence: CASSSAGQGNYGYTF. This chain connects TRBV6-5 to TRBJ1-2; 9 bases align to TRBD1. The CDR3 has 15 amino acids. V shed 4 bases, J shed 2 bases, and the junction held 5 bases outside the gene matches. Germline V gene lookup returns CDR1 MNHEY and CDR2 SVGAGI.

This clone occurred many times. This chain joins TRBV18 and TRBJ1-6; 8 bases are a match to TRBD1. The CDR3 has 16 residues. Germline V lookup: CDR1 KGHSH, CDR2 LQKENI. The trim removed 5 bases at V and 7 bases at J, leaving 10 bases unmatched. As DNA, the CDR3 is TGTGCCAGCTCAGAGTCGGCAGGACAGGGCAATTCACCCCTCCACTTT. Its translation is CASSESAGQGNSPLHF. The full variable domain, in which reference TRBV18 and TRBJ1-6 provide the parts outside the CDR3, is NAGVMQNPRHLVRRRGQEARLRCSPMKGHSHVYWYRQLPEEGLKFMVYLQKENIIDESGMPKERFSAEFPKEGPSILRIQQVVRGDSAAYFCASSESAGQGNSPLHFGNGTRLTVT.

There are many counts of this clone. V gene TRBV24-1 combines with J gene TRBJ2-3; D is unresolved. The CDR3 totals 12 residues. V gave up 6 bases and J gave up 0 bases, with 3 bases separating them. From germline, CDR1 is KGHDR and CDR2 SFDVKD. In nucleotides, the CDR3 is TGTGCCACCAGTCTCAGCACAGATACGCAGTATTTT. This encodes CATSLSTDTQYF.